This T cell receptor (beta chain) was found in a study of metastatic and nonmetastatic thyroid tumors. Study in general: The comparison covered peripheral blood and tumor or nodule tissue in malignant and benign thyroid patients.

This clone was seen at least ten times. Treatment of any kind had been given to no patient before thyroid surgery. Trimming shortened V by 2 bases and J by 0 bases, and 7 bases separated the two germline ends. The CDR3 spans 15 residues. CDR1 and CDR2 from the germline V gene are SNHLY and FYNNEI. TCRdb reanalyzed the PCR reads with MiXCR. This table holds just over 15,000 clones, approximately 23% found once. Sequencing was performed on tumor tissue. This receptor was taken from a female donor with papillary thyroid cancer or a benign thyroid nodule (not recorded which). Some clones in this sample may be carry-over from other donors' samples. The chain couples TRBV2 to TRBJ2-2; D is perhaps TRBD1 (6 bases). CDR3 in amino acids: CASSERQANTGELFF. For the CDR3, the DNA is TGTGCCAGCAGTGAACGACAGGCGAACACCGGGGAGCTGTTTTTT.